The next 23 T cell receptor beta chains were all read from a single sample in a study of T-cell memory formation after mild COVID-19. TCRdb redid the calling of the 5' RACE reads with MiXCR, one entry per CDR3 protein. The table has about 250,000 distinct CDR3 sequences, 15% seen once; the top ten hold more than 2%. The sequenced sample consisted of PBMCs or a T cell subset sorted from them (not recorded which). The receptors shown here come from an adult woman who had mild COVID-19 (a few samples of this study predate the infection). Cell type and time point are not known.

The chain recombines TRBV12-3 or TRBV12-4 with TRBJ1-5, with TRBD1 as a possible D gene (6 bases). CDR3 length: 14 amino acids. With 3 bases removed from V and 3 bases from J, the gap between germline ends came to 9 bases. The CDR3 reads CASSLRGANQPQHF. The DNA of the CDR3 is TGTGCCAGCAGTTTGAGGGGGGCCAATCAGCCCCAGCATTTT.

The chain uses TRBV20-1 and TRBJ2-1; 8 nucleotides align to TRBD2. Germline loops: CDR1 DFQATT, CDR2 SNEGSKA (reference sequence). Unmatched junction bases numbered 11, after V lost 6 bases and J lost 4 bases. The CDR3 length is 15 residues. This chain's CDR3 is CSAPKTSGPYNEQFF. The CDR3 DNA is TGCAGTGCCCCAAAAACTAGCGGACCTTACAATGAGCAGTTCTTC.

The V and J genes are TRBV6-6 and TRBJ2-1, with TRBD2 as a possible D gene (6 bases). This CDR3 spans 12 amino acids. The V gene's germline CDR1 is MNHNY and CDR2 SVGAGI (reference sequence). V lost 6 bases and J 6 bases, leaving 9 bases between the germline ends. The CDR3 DNA reads as TGTGCCAGCAGGGACGGGGGCAATGAGCAGTTCTTC. Protein product: CASRDGGNEQFF.

The rearrangement joins TRBV10-3 to TRBJ2-5; D tentatively reads TRBD1 or TRBD2 (5 bases each). The length of the CDR3 is 14 residues. CDR1 is ENHRY and CDR2 is SYGVKD in the germline V gene. V was cut by 2 bases and J by 2 bases, with 9 bases left in between. Here the CDR3 DNA reads TGTGCCATCAGTGAGAGAGGGGCTCAAGAGACCCAGTACTTC. Protein: CAISERGAQETQYF.

The chain recombines TRBV24-1 with TRBJ2-3; no reliable D call. V lost 6 bases and J 4 bases, leaving 10 bases between the germline ends. The CDR3 is 13 residues long. The germline V gene encodes CDR1 KGHDR and CDR2 SFDVKD. In nucleotides, the CDR3 is TGTGCCACCAGTTCTAGGGTGGCAGATACGCAGTATTTT. Protein product: CATSSRVADTQYF.

The rearrangement uses TRBV15 and TRBJ1-5; D remains unclear. Germline V CDR1 and CDR2: LNHNV, YYDKDF (reference sequence). Trimming pared 1 base from V and 7 bases from J, leaving 5 bases between. This CDR3 contains 12 residues. In nucleotides, the CDR3 is TGTGCCACCAGCAGAGTAAACCAGCCCCAGCATTTT. It is translated as CATSRVNQPQHF.

This chain uses TRBV5-1 with TRBJ2-2; no clear D gene. CDR1 SGHRS and CDR2 YFSETQ come from the germline V gene. Deletions cut 0 bases from V and 0 bases from J, with 9 bases between. The CDR3 has 16 amino acids. CDR3: CASSLAAQTNTGELFF. The DNA for the CDR3 is TGCGCCAGCAGCTTGGCCGCACAGACGAACACCGGGGAGCTGTTTTTT.

This rearrangement joins TRBV5-1 to TRBJ1-5; no clear D gene. The CDR3 loop spans 13 amino acids. Germline V gene sequence: CDR1 SGHRS, CDR2 YFSETQ. V dropped 0 bases and J dropped 6 bases, with 7 bases sitting between them. CDR3 sequence: CASSLDPSQPQHF. The DNA for the CDR3 is TGCGCCAGCAGCTTGGACCCGAGTCAGCCCCAGCATTTT.

The chain links TRBV12-3 or TRBV12-4 to TRBJ1-1; 9 bases line up with TRBD1. The CDR3 is 15 residues long. With 3 bases clipped from V and 3 bases from J, the junction kept 5 bases outside the gene matches. The CDR3 sequence: CASSFGTGRDTEAFF. The CDR3 bases are TGTGCCAGCAGTTTCGGGACAGGGAGGGACACTGAAGCTTTCTTT.

In this sample, this clonotype turned up many times. V gene TRBV6-6 combines with J gene TRBJ2-7; 15 nucleotides align to TRBD2. The CDR3 sequence is 17 residues long. V shed 2 bases and J 4 bases; nucleotides not matched to a gene: 6. Germline loops: CDR1 MNHNY, CDR2 SVGAGI (reference sequence). The DNA of the CDR3 is TGTGCCAGCAGTTACCCCCGGACTAGCGGGAGGGTATACGAGCAGTACTTC. This codes for CASSYPRTSGRVYEQYF.

V usage is TRBV7-2 and J usage is TRBJ2-1; D unclear. This CDR3 region has 14 residues. V was pared by 5 bases and J by 7 bases, with 15 bases between. CDR1 SGHTA and CDR2 FQGNSA come from the germline V gene. The CDR3 DNA reads TGTGCCAGCAGCACTGGCCCACTCAGGAATGAGCAGTTCTTC. It yields the protein CASSTGPLRNEQFF.

This clonotype was seen more than once but under ten times. The gene calls are TRBV20-1 and TRBJ2-2, with 7 bases aligning to TRBD1. There are 13 residues in the CDR3. V shed 3 bases, J shed 6 bases, and the junction held 4 bases outside the gene matches. Germline V CDR1 and CDR2: DFQATT, SNEGSKA (reference sequence). CDR3 loop: CSASTTGPGELFF. CDR3 sequence (DNA): TGCAGTGCTAGTACGACAGGGCCCGGGGAGCTGTTTTTT.

This clonotype was seen many times. This chain connects TRBV5-1 to TRBJ2-3; 13 bases map to TRBD2. CDR1 SGHRS and CDR2 YFSETQ come from the germline V gene. CDR3 length: 16 residues. After removal of 4 bases from V and 4 bases from J, the junction contained 6 bases not matched to a gene. The CDR3 nucleotides read TGCGCCAGCAGCAGAGGACTAGCGGGAGAAGCAGATACGCAGTATTTT. Protein product: CASSRGLAGEADTQYF.

This clonotype occurred a few times. The V gene is TRBV27, the J gene TRBJ2-2; 8 nucleotides line up with TRBD2. CDR1 and CDR2 from the germline V gene are MNHEY and SMNVEV (reference sequence). The CDR3 is 16 residues long. V lost 4 bases and J lost 5; bases outside the gene matches: 9. In DNA form, the CDR3 reads TGTGCCAGCAGTTCTCAACCAGCGGGAGTAACCGGGGAGCTGTTTTTT. Encoded protein: CASSSQPAGVTGELFF.

The chain employs TRBV6-6 and TRBJ2-7; TRBD1 matches at 11 bases. Germline V gives CDR1 MNHNY, CDR2 SVGAGI (reference sequence). V was pared by 6 bases and J by 3 bases, with 7 bases of the junction left unmatched. CDR3 length: 15 amino acids. The CDR3 DNA is TGTGCCAGCAGAAAGCCGGGACAGGGGGACTACGAGCAGTACTTC. Amino acids: CASRKPGQGDYEQYF.

This clonotype occurred a few times. V usage is TRBV27 and J usage is TRBJ2-1, with D perhaps matching TRBD2 (5 bases). The CDR3 is 15 residues long. Germline lookup yields CDR1 MNHEY and CDR2 SMNVEV (reference sequence). V lost 6 bases and J lost 6, with 18 bases in between. The CDR3 DNA follows: TGTGCCAGCAGAGAAGGGCGGAGGCCCCTCAATGAGCAGTTCTTC. This translates into CASREGRRPLNEQFF.

This clonotype was counted between two and nine times. The gene calls are TRBV11-2 and TRBJ2-1, with D perhaps TRBD1 or TRBD2 (6 bases each). V was cut by 6 bases and J by 14 bases, with 14 bases left in between. Germline CDR1 is SGHAT and CDR2 is FQNNGV. The length of the CDR3 is 11 residues. The CDR3 region is CASSRGAFEFF. The CDR3 region has the DNA TGTGCCAGCAGTAGGGGGGCTTTCGAGTTCTTC.

This clonotype was counted only a few times. CDR3 DNA: TGTGCCAGCTCACCACGGGCAGGGGGTGCATTCAATGAGCAGTTCTTC. Protein product: CASSPRAGGAFNEQFF. The J gene is TRBJ2-1, the V gene TRBV18; 7 bases are a match to TRBD1. The CDR3 contains 16 residues. After removal of 1 base from V and 6 bases from J, the junction contained 9 bases not matched to a gene. Germline CDR1 is KGHSH and CDR2 is LQKENI.

This clonotype was observed a few times. The chain has TRBV7-2 and TRBJ1-2, with D possibly matching TRBD1 (5 bases). The CDR3 spans 13 residues. V lost 3 bases, J lost 5 bases, and 10 bases lay in between. Germline V gene lookup returns CDR1 SGHTA and CDR2 FQGNSA. In DNA form, the CDR3 reads TGTGCCAGCAGCTTGCCAGGGTCTTATGGCTACACCTTC. Its translation: CASSLPGSYGYTF.

The genes are TRBV6-1 and TRBJ1-5; D may be TRBD1 (5 bases). The germline gives CDR1 MNHNS, CDR2 SASEGT. CDR3 length: 15 residues. Trimming shortened V by 7 bases and J by 3 bases, and 16 bases separated the two germline ends. CDR3 residues: CASNKGTRDNQPQHF. The CDR3 region has the DNA TGTGCCAGCAATAAGGGGACCAGGGACAATCAGCCCCAGCATTTT.

This chain connects TRBV20-1 to TRBJ2-7; possibly TRBD1 for D (5 bases). Trimming stripped 1 base from V and 2 bases from J, with 12 bases between. CDR1 is DFQATT and CDR2 is SNEGSKA in the germline V gene (reference sequence). This CDR3 region has 14 residues. Written as DNA, the CDR3 is TGCAGTGCTAGAGCATGGACAACCCCCTACGAGCAGTACTTC. It translates to CSARAWTTPYEQYF.

This clonotype was seen only a few times. The rearrangement uses TRBV10-3 and TRBJ2-3, with TRBD2 as a possible D gene (6 bases). Germline CDR1 reads ENHRY; CDR2 reads SYGVKD. Trimming removed 2 bases at V and 3 bases at J, with 6 bases between. The CDR3 sequence is 13 residues long. As DNA, the CDR3 is TGTGCCATCAGTGAGGGAGGGACAGATACGCAGTATTTT. Amino acids: CAISEGGTDTQYF.

This clonotype was counted a few times. In DNA form, the CDR3 reads TGTGCCACCAGTGATTTTCAGGGGGCGTCTTACAATGAGCAGTTCTTC. Translation gives CATSDFQGASYNEQFF. The rearrangement joins TRBV24-1 to TRBJ2-1, with 8 bases identical to TRBD1. CDR3 length: 16 amino acids. CDR1 is KGHDR, CDR2 SFDVKD, per germline. V shed 1 base, J shed 4 bases, and the junction held 5 bases outside the gene matches.